These 2 T cell receptor beta chains came from one sample sequenced in a study of T cells in localized non-small cell lung cancer. TCRdb's copy holds only in-frame clones and misses some; the assay was immunoSEQ multiplex PCR. The table has around 30,000 clones, 91% seen once. The specimen comprised PBMCs, sampled before any cancer treatment. Receptors were obtained from a man aged 40-75 years with stage II lung adenocarcinoma.

This chain joins TRBV19 and TRBJ1-3, with 8 bases fitting TRBD1. V lost 3 bases and J lost 11; bases outside the gene matches: 12. The germline V gene encodes CDR1 LNHDA and CDR2 SQIVND (reference sequence). CDR3 length: 15 amino acids. The DNA of the CDR3 is TGTGCCAGTAGTATCGGGGGGACAGGTGGAAAGGCCATATATTTT. This codes for CASSIGGTGGKAIYF.

The chain has TRBV30 and TRBJ1-1; D may be TRBD1 (5 bases). Trimming removed 0 bases from V and 1 base from J, with 9 bases in between. CDR3 length: 14 amino acids. CDR1 is GTSNPN and CDR2 is SVGIG in the germline V gene (reference sequence). In nucleotides, the CDR3 is TGTGCCTGGAGTGTACCAGGGCGGAACACTGAAGCTTTCTTT. Amino acid sequence: CAWSVPGRNTEAFF.